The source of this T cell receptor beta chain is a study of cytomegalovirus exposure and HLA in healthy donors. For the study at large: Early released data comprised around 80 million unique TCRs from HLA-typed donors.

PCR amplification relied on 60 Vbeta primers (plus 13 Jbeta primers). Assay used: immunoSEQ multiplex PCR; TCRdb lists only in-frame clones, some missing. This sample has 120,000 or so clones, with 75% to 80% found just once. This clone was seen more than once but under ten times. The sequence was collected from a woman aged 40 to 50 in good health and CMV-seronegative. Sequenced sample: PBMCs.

The CDR3 DNA reads as TGTGCCAGCACCCCCGGGACAATAACAGATACGCAGTATTTT. Amino acids: CASTPGTITDTQYF. The chain employs TRBV28 and TRBJ2-3; a possible D gene is TRBD1 (6 bases). Germline V CDR1 and CDR2: MDHEN, SYDVKM. The CDR3 sequence is 14 residues long. Between the trimmed V and J ends, which lost 7 bases and 3 bases, there was a span of 14 bases.